There are a few counts of the clone carrying this TCR beta chain. In the source study's methods: Estimation of nucleated cell counts was performed using reference gene primer amplification. The table came from immunoSEQ multiplex PCR; TCRdb's copy has only in-frame clones and leaves some out. The V and J calls and the clone size are those of that table, but D and trimming were determined from the DNA. The profile shows 150,000 to 200,000 clones, around 83% of them singletons. The data stem from a study of blood T cell repertoires in COVID-19. Background on the study: Acute-phase and convalescent COVID-19 samples originated in the United States, Italy and Spain. In each case, the material was cDNA or gDNA derived from T cells, B-cell-depleted T cells, or PBMCs.

This receptor was taken from a woman in her 70s with COVID-19, enrolled during active disease. What was sequenced was peripheral blood.

The CDR3, as DNA: TGTGCCAGCAGTTCTTTACAGAGCTATGGCTACACCTTC. It yields the protein CASSSLQSYGYTF. This chain uses TRBV28 with TRBJ1-2; D is ambiguous. The germline V and J ends were trimmed by 4 bases and 4 bases, with 10 bases remaining between them. Per the germline V gene, CDR1 is MDHEN and CDR2 is SYDVKM. The CDR3 consists of 13 residues.